This TCR beta chain was observed in a study of beta chain features in type 1 diabetes. The study, taken as a whole, reports: Sequencing from cDNA could over-represent high-TCR-expressing cells. All four CD4+ subsets from Type 1 diabetes patients carried moderately but significantly shorter TCRB CDR3s. Researchers caution that PCR might favor shorter templates, equally among patients and controls.

Concerning this clone: Antigen unknown.

The whole isolated RNA underwent reverse transcription, so sequencing captured expressed TCRB transcripts. Sequencing used immunoSEQ multiplex PCR; TCRdb keeps in-frame clones, though not all of them. The table lists about 640,000 clones, over 10% of them singletons. The V and J ends lost 5 bases and 3 bases, in that order; junction bases with no gene match: 4. CDR1 is SGHAT and CDR2 is FQNNGV in the germline V gene. The length of the CDR3 is 15 residues. The source material was naive CD4+ T cells from blood. The TCR comes from a man aged 25-45 years with type 1 diabetes. V is TRBV11-2 and J is TRBJ2-1; 10 nucleotides agree with TRBD2. The chain's CDR3 is CASSLSGGNYNEQFF. CDR3 sequence (DNA): TGTGCCAGCAGCCTTAGCGGGGGGAACTACAATGAGCAGTTCTTC.